This T cell receptor (beta chain) was sequenced during a study of vaccination effects on CD4 cells after COVID-19. A note on this clone: As yet, its antigen is unknown.

Expansion with viral peptide pools was applied to antigen-specific CD4+ T cells by the ViraFEST assay prior to sequencing. Scientists isolated CD4+ T cells after a roughly ten-day culture period ended. People in the vaccine group had not been infected with SARS-CoV-2 before, and their nucleocapsid antibodies were negative. The authors exchanged half the medium for IL-2 medium on days 3 and 7. The CDR3 sequence is 12 residues long. Per the germline V gene, CDR1 is SGHNT and CDR2 is YYREEE (reference sequence). V lost 5 bases to trimming and J lost 2 bases, with 6 bases between them. The protocol was immunoSEQ multiplex PCR, while the TCRdb copy is restricted to in-frame clones and leaves out a portion. The repertoire holds tens of thousands of clones, with around 76% as singletons.

This sequence joins TRBV5-4 and TRBJ2-3; the D gene is possibly TRBD2 (5 bases). The TCR was taken from a human donor who received a COVID-19 vaccine. The sequences come from CD4+ T cells from PBMCs cultured with HCoV-OC43 spike peptides, collected before COVID-19 vaccination. Subset: HCoV-OC43 spike overlapping peptide pool stimulation. Written as DNA, the CDR3 is TGTGCCAGCAGGAGGGACACAGATACGCAGTATTTT. This translates into CASRRDTDTQYF. The variable domain in full, completed from reference TRBV5-4 and TRBJ2-3, reads ETGVTQSPTHLIKTRGQQVTLRCSSQSGHNTVSWYQQALGQGPQFIFQYYREEENGRGNFPPRFSGLQFPNYSSELNVNALELDDSALYLCASRRDTDTQYFGPGTRLTVL.